By share, the clone carrying this T cell receptor (beta chain) ranks as large (0.1 to 1%). Here the gene names and germline are mouse. The read ends 1 residue shy of where the CDR3 ends; the end is completed using the germline J gene. J was trimmed by 6 bases and V by 2 bases; bases with no gene match: 3. From germline, CDR1 is SGHLS and CDR2 HYDKME. CDR3 size: 13 residues. Sequencing was performed with immunoSEQ multiplex PCR; in TCRdb, only in-frame clones are kept and a portion is missing. The sample holds about 1,900 clones; roughly 51% are singletons and the top ten take roughly a quarter. Documented time point: mouse harvest day 14 after allogeneic transplant. Each mouse received 10^7 T-cell-depleted marrow cells plus 10^6 splenic CD5+ T cells by tail vein. The sample originates from a study of tissue T cells after allogeneic stem cell transplantation.

The sequence came from a female BALB/c mouse given C57BL/6 T cells with graft-versus-host disease after an allogeneic hematopoietic cell transplant. Sequences were obtained from lymph node tissue. This chain joins TRBV12-2 and TRBJ2-7, with 10 bases aligning to TRBD1. The sequenced part of the CDR3 DNA is TGTGCCAGCTCTCCCGGGACAGGGGCTGAACAGTAC. It encodes CASSPGTGAEQY. The full CDR3 is CASSPGTGAEQYF.